This TCR beta chain was retrieved from a study of blood T cell repertoires in COVID-19. The overall study: Material from acute and convalescent COVID-19 was sourced from the United States, Italy and Spain. PBMCs, B-cell-depleted T cells, or T cells were the source of the cDNA or gDNA that made up the material.

Trimming pared 7 bases from V and 2 bases from J, leaving 11 bases between. Looked up from germline, CDR1 is MNHNY and CDR2 is SVGAGI (reference sequence). The CDR3 covers 13 residues. Per the study methods: Researchers report that nucleated cell counts were estimated from reference gene primer amplification. Assay used: immunoSEQ multiplex PCR; TCRdb lists only in-frame clones, some missing. Clonal size and the V and J genes are those of that table, whereas D and trimming came from the DNA. The sample shows about 160,000 clones, over 85% of them seen only once. The Seattle patients joined while their infection was active and were tracked longitudinally afterward.

The sequence came from a woman between 55 and 75 years old with COVID-19, enrolled during active disease. V gene TRBV6-6 combines with J gene TRBJ1-2, with TRBD1 as a possible D gene (6 bases). Sequenced material: peripheral blood. For the CDR3, the DNA is TGTGCCAGCACCAGGGACACGAACTATGGCTACACCTTC. This sequence encodes CASTRDTNYGYTF.